The entry that follows covers one T cell receptor (beta chain) sequence. Clones were sequenced by immunoSEQ multiplex PCR, and TCRdb holds only the in-frame ones, with some missing. The repertoire holds about 53,000 clones, approximately 84% seen once, with under 15% in the top ten. The sample originates from a study of blood T cell repertoires in COVID-19. Overall study context: PBMCs, B-cell-depleted T cells, or T cells were the source of the cDNA or gDNA that made up the material.

The CDR3 has 13 residues. Germline trimming cut 5 bases from V and 4 bases from J; bases unmatched to any gene: 4. The sequence came from a human donor with active or convalescent COVID-19. The donor label of this sample is uncertain. The specimen sequenced was peripheral blood. The chain employs TRBV12-3 or TRBV12-4 and TRBJ1-2; 7 bases match TRBD1. The CDR3 here is CASSPTGIYGYTF. As DNA, the CDR3 is TGTGCCAGCAGTCCGACAGGGATCTATGGCTACACCTTC.